Listed below are T cell receptor beta chains from one sample, sequenced in a study of CD8 T cells in Susac syndrome. TCRdb itself ran the immunoSEQ multiplex PCR reads through MiXCR, one entry per CDR3 protein. The sample consists of over 70,000 distinct CDR3 sequences, approximately 96% of them appearing once. The material sequenced was CD8+ T cells from PBMCs. These TCRs come from a human donor with Susac syndrome. The CDR3 runs from the conserved cysteine through the conserved F or W.

>TRBV7-9|TRBJ2-3
CASSPLGRMNTDTQYF
>TRBV5-1|TRBJ2-3
CASSLAGSRADTQYF
>TRBV11-2|TRBJ2-7
CASSLYSSYEQYF
>TRBV14|TRBJ1-1
CASSQEVGGTNWNTEAFF
>TRBV7-2|TRBJ1-3
CASSFPSAGGSGNTIYF
>TRBV18|TRBJ2-7
CASSLPGLAGGPHEQYF
>TRBV20-1|TRBJ1-6
CSAKTGQINSPLHF
>TRBV7-2|TRBJ2-5
CASSRIGQGETQYF
>TRBV6-5|TRBJ2-7
CASSYSGSSSSYEQYF
>TRBV29-1|TRBJ1-1
CSVVSGRFVTEAFF
>TRBV6-1|TRBJ2-3
CASSGRTGVSGAASDTQYF
>TRBV20-1|TRBJ2-7
CSAVRQGFEAYEQYF